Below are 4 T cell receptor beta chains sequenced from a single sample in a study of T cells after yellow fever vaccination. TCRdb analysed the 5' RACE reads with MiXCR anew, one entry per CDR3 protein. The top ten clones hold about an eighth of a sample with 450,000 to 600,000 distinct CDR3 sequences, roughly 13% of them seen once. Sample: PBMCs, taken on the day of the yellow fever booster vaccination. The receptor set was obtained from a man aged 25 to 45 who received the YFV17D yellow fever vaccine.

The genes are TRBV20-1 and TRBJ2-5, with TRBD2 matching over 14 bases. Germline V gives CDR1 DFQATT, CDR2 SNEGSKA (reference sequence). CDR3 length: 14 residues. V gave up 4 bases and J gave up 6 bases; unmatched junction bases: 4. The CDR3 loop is CSATGTSGRKTQYF. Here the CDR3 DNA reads TGCAGTGCTACCGGGACTAGCGGGAGAAAGACCCAGTACTTC.

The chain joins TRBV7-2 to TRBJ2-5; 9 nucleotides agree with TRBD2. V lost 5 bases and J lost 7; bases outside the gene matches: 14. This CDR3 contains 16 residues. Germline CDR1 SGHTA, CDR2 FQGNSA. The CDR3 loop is CASSRPLAGGLVTQYF. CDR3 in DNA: TGTGCCAGCAGCCGCCCGCTCGCGGGGGGGTTGGTGACCCAGTACTTC.

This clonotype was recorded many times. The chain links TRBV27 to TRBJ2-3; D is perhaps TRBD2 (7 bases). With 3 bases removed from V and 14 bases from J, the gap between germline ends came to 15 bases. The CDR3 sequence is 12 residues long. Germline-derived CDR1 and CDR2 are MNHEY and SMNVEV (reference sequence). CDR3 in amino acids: CASSFRGASPYF. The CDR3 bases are TGTGCCAGCAGTTTTCGGGGGGCCTCCCCGTATTTT.

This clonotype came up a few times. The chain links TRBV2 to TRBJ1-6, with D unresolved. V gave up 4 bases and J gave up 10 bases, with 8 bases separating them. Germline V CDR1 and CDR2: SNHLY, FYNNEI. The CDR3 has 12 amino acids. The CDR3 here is CASSVVGSPLHF. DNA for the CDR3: TGTGCCAGCAGTGTGGTAGGATCACCCCTCCACTTT.